This TCR beta chain originates from a study of T cells in tuberculosis. Assay used: immunoSEQ multiplex PCR; TCRdb lists only in-frame clones, some missing. This sample yields 85,000 to 100,000 clones, of which approximately 91% are seen a single time; 1.9% belongs to the top ten. After thawing and overnight rest, PBMC were stained with GMM-loaded CD1B tetramer, viability dye and anti-CD3 for sorting. The lipid loaded on the CD1B tetramers was C32 glucose monomycolate from Rhodococcus equi. CDR1 and CDR2 (germline): LNHDA, SQIVND (reference sequence). The V gene end was trimmed by 7 bases and the J gene end by 0 bases; junction bases not matched to a gene: 12. This CDR3 is built from 17 residues.

The chain combines TRBV19 with TRBJ1-3, with 7 bases that match TRBD1. Sequences were obtained from CD1b-GMM tetramer-negative cells sorted from PBMCs. The source of this sequence is an adult woman with latent tuberculosis. DNA for the CDR3: TGTGCCAGTACGGCCCTTGCGACAGGGAGCTCTGGAAACACCATATATTTT. Protein product: CASTALATGSSGNTIYF.